Listed below are T cell receptor beta chains from one sample, sequenced in a study of T-cell reconstitution after alpha-beta-depleted transplantation in children. MiXCR was run by TCRdb on the PCR reads, yielding one entry per CDR3 protein. The table has about 200,000 distinct CDR3 sequences, approximately 7% seen once. Source: PBMCs, taken before TCRalphabeta/CD19-depleted stem cell transplant. The source of these receptors is a boy aged 2 to 10 with acute lymphoblastic leukemia, due to receive a stem cell transplant. Both conserved end residues are part of each CDR3. Each record gives: CDR3 DNA, CDR3 protein, J gene, D gene, clone size, V gene. A D gene is named only where the DNA matches it firmly. Clone size appears in some rows only: once, few, many, or a class for an expanded clone.

cdr3_nt: TGTGCCAGCAGCCCTTGGGGCGGGACCCAAGAGACCCAGTACTTC; cdr3_aa: CASSPWGGTQETQYF; j_call: TRBJ2-5; d_call: -; clone_size: many; v_call: TRBV28
cdr3_nt: TGCGCCAGCTCCGGGACACCGAACACCGGGGAGCTGTTTTTT; cdr3_aa: CASSGTPNTGELFF; j_call: TRBJ2-2; d_call: -; clone_size: many; v_call: TRBV10-2
cdr3_nt: TGTGCCAGCGGCCCTACTAGCGGGAGGATGATCATGAGAGAGACCCAGTACTTC; cdr3_aa: CASGPTSGRMIMRETQYF; j_call: TRBJ2-5; d_call: TRBD2; clone_size: many; v_call: TRBV12-3/TRBV12-4
cdr3_nt: TGTGCCAGCAGCTCACAGGGGACTAGCATGGATGAGCAGTTCTTC; cdr3_aa: CASSSQGTSMDEQFF; j_call: TRBJ2-1; d_call: TRBD2; clone_size: many; v_call: TRBV7-3
cdr3_nt: TGCAGTGCTCCCATGACAGGGCTAGATACGCAGTATTTT; cdr3_aa: CSAPMTGLDTQYF; j_call: TRBJ2-3; d_call: TRBD1; clone_size: few; v_call: TRBV20-1
cdr3_nt: TGTGCCAGCAGCTTAGCCCCTGGTGTTTTGGGCGAGCAGTACTTC; cdr3_aa: CASSLAPGVLGEQYF; j_call: TRBJ2-7; d_call: -; clone_size: -; v_call: TRBV7-9
cdr3_nt: TGTGCCAGCAGCCGCATTCCCAGCGGGGGGGCCTCTCTTTTGGAGACCCAGTACTTC; cdr3_aa: CASSRIPSGGASLLETQYF; j_call: TRBJ2-5; d_call: TRBD2; clone_size: many; v_call: TRBV11-2
cdr3_nt: TGTGCCAGCAGCCAAGATCGGAGCCACGAGCAGTACTTC; cdr3_aa: CASSQDRSHEQYF; j_call: TRBJ2-7; d_call: -; clone_size: many; v_call: TRBV3-1
cdr3_nt: TGTGCCAGCATCCCGCGGCCGGGACAGGGGTTCGGCGAGCAGTACTTC; cdr3_aa: CASIPRPGQGFGEQYF; j_call: TRBJ2-7; d_call: TRBD1; clone_size: few; v_call: TRBV7-2
cdr3_nt: TGTGCCAGCAGTGATCGCGTAACTGGGGCCAACGTCCTGACTTTC; cdr3_aa: CASSDRVTGANVLTF; j_call: TRBJ2-6; d_call: -; clone_size: -; v_call: TRBV2
cdr3_nt: TGTGCCAGCAGTTCCCTCGGGACAGGGCAATACGAGCAGTACTTC; cdr3_aa: CASSSLGTGQYEQYF; j_call: TRBJ2-7; d_call: TRBD1; clone_size: many; v_call: TRBV12-3/TRBV12-4
cdr3_nt: TGCAGCGTTGAGGGGGAAGAGTCCTACAATGAGCAGTTCTTC; cdr3_aa: CSVEGEESYNEQFF; j_call: TRBJ2-1; d_call: -; clone_size: many; v_call: TRBV29-1
cdr3_nt: TGTGCCAGCAGCGTCGGGGCTTTTAGCGGCTCCTACGAGCAGTACTTC; cdr3_aa: CASSVGAFSGSYEQYF; j_call: TRBJ2-7; d_call: -; clone_size: many; v_call: TRBV9
cdr3_nt: TGCGCCAGCAGCCCTGGCAGGGGCACCGGGGAGCTGTTTTTT; cdr3_aa: CASSPGRGTGELFF; j_call: TRBJ2-2; d_call: -; clone_size: many; v_call: TRBV5-1
cdr3_nt: TGCAGTGCTAGAGTAGCGGGAGGGTACGAGCAGTACTTC; cdr3_aa: CSARVAGGYEQYF; j_call: TRBJ2-7; d_call: TRBD2; clone_size: -; v_call: TRBV20-1
cdr3_nt: TGTGCCAGCAGTTTTTTCGGATTATGGGACCGCACAGATACGCAGTATTTT; cdr3_aa: CASSFFGLWDRTDTQYF; j_call: TRBJ2-3; d_call: -; clone_size: many; v_call: TRBV12-3/TRBV12-4
cdr3_nt: TGTGCCAGCAGCCAAGAGTCGTTAGGAGCTTTCTTT; cdr3_aa: CASSQESLGAFF; j_call: TRBJ1-1; d_call: -; clone_size: many; v_call: TRBV3-1
cdr3_nt: TGTGCCAGCAGCTTAAAGTTTGTGGGTGGCTACACCTTC; cdr3_aa: CASSLKFVGGYTF; j_call: TRBJ1-2; d_call: -; clone_size: many; v_call: TRBV7-3
cdr3_nt: TGTGCCAGCAGCACGCGAGGGGGCTACACCTTC; cdr3_aa: CASSTRGGYTF; j_call: TRBJ1-2; d_call: -; clone_size: few; v_call: TRBV2
cdr3_nt: TGTGCCAGCAGTATACCGCGGGGGGGCCCCTACAATGAGCAGTTCTTC; cdr3_aa: CASSIPRGGPYNEQFF; j_call: TRBJ2-1; d_call: TRBD2; clone_size: many; v_call: TRBV6-5
cdr3_nt: TGCAGTGGGGGGGACACTGGGGCCAACGTCCTGACTTTC; cdr3_aa: CSGGDTGANVLTF; j_call: TRBJ2-6; d_call: -; clone_size: few; v_call: TRBV20-1
cdr3_nt: TGTGCCAGCAGTCCACCGGGACAGGGGGCGCGAGATACGCAGTATTTT; cdr3_aa: CASSPPGQGARDTQYF; j_call: TRBJ2-3; d_call: TRBD1; clone_size: many; v_call: TRBV28
cdr3_nt: TGCGCCAGCTCCCGGGATTTAGCCAAAAACATTCAGTACTTC; cdr3_aa: CASSRDLAKNIQYF; j_call: TRBJ2-4; d_call: -; clone_size: many; v_call: TRBV5-1
cdr3_nt: TGTGCCAGCAGCTTTCGACCCGGGTCCTACGAGCAGTACTTC; cdr3_aa: CASSFRPGSYEQYF; j_call: TRBJ2-7; d_call: -; clone_size: many; v_call: TRBV7-8
cdr3_nt: TGTGCCAGCATTGGGGATCCACTGCTCTCGAATCAGCCCCAGCATTTT; cdr3_aa: CASIGDPLLSNQPQHF; j_call: TRBJ1-5; d_call: -; clone_size: few; v_call: TRBV28
cdr3_nt: TGTGCCAGCACCCGGGTGGGACTAGCGGGGGGGCCGGGCACAGATACGCAGTATTTT; cdr3_aa: CASTRVGLAGGPGTDTQYF; j_call: TRBJ2-3; d_call: TRBD2; clone_size: few; v_call: TRBV3-1
cdr3_nt: TGTGCCAGCAGCTTAGAGCGGAACTATGGCTACACCTTC; cdr3_aa: CASSLERNYGYTF; j_call: TRBJ1-2; d_call: -; clone_size: many; v_call: TRBV7-2
cdr3_nt: TGCGCCAGCAGCTTGGGGATCGGACCCGCTTATGGCTACACCTTC; cdr3_aa: CASSLGIGPAYGYTF; j_call: TRBJ1-2; d_call: -; clone_size: few; v_call: TRBV5-1
cdr3_nt: TGCAGTGCTCCGACTAGCGGGGGATTCACAGATACGCAGTATTTT; cdr3_aa: CSAPTSGGFTDTQYF; j_call: TRBJ2-3; d_call: TRBD2; clone_size: many; v_call: TRBV20-1
cdr3_nt: TGCAGCGTTGGGACAGGGACCCACGAGCAGTACTTC; cdr3_aa: CSVGTGTHEQYF; j_call: TRBJ2-7; d_call: TRBD1; clone_size: many; v_call: TRBV29-1
cdr3_nt: TGTGCCAGCAGTCCTGAGGTCTACGAGCAGTACTTC; cdr3_aa: CASSPEVYEQYF; j_call: TRBJ2-7; d_call: -; clone_size: many; v_call: TRBV12-3/TRBV12-4
cdr3_nt: TGTGCCAGCAGCATTAGCGGGGGTGGGACCTACAATGAGCAGTTCTTC; cdr3_aa: CASSISGGGTYNEQFF; j_call: TRBJ2-1; d_call: TRBD2; clone_size: few; v_call: TRBV7-2
cdr3_nt: TGTGCCAGCAGTACAGGGTTCAACAATCAGCCCCAGCATTTT; cdr3_aa: CASSTGFNNQPQHF; j_call: TRBJ1-5; d_call: -; clone_size: many; v_call: TRBV28
cdr3_nt: TGTGCCAGCAGTTACCCACTAGCGGGGAGATACAATGAGCAGTTCTTC; cdr3_aa: CASSYPLAGRYNEQFF; j_call: TRBJ2-1; d_call: TRBD2; clone_size: few; v_call: TRBV6-2/TRBV6-3
cdr3_nt: TGTGCCAGCAGTGGATACAGGGATGAAGCTTTCTTT; cdr3_aa: CASSGYRDEAFF; j_call: TRBJ1-1; d_call: -; clone_size: few; v_call: TRBV25-1
cdr3_nt: TGTGCCACCAGCATACCCGGTGGTAGCGGGAGTGGCGAGCAGTACTTC; cdr3_aa: CATSIPGGSGSGEQYF; j_call: TRBJ2-7; d_call: TRBD2; clone_size: many; v_call: TRBV15
cdr3_nt: TGTGCCAGCAGTGAGAACAGAGAGAACACTGAAGCTTTCTTT; cdr3_aa: CASSENRENTEAFF; j_call: TRBJ1-1; d_call: -; clone_size: -; v_call: TRBV6-4
cdr3_nt: TGTGCCAGCAGCCACGGCGGGACAGGGGACTACGAGCAGTACTTC; cdr3_aa: CASSHGGTGDYEQYF; j_call: TRBJ2-7; d_call: TRBD1; clone_size: many; v_call: TRBV7-9
cdr3_nt: TGCGCCAGCAGCCAAGACGGGACTAGCGGGGCGGAGACCCAGTACTTC; cdr3_aa: CASSQDGTSGAETQYF; j_call: TRBJ2-5; d_call: TRBD2; clone_size: many; v_call: TRBV4-3
cdr3_nt: TGTGCCAGCCAACTCAATAGGGAAGCCCGGTACTTC; cdr3_aa: CASQLNREARYF; j_call: TRBJ2-7; d_call: -; clone_size: many; v_call: TRBV28
cdr3_nt: TGCAGTGCTATTGCACTGTCTAGCGGATACAATGAGCAGTTCTTC; cdr3_aa: CSAIALSSGYNEQFF; j_call: TRBJ2-1; d_call: TRBD2; clone_size: many; v_call: TRBV20-1
cdr3_nt: TGCAGCGTTGAGAAAGACTCCGAGCAGTACTTC; cdr3_aa: CSVEKDSEQYF; j_call: TRBJ2-7; d_call: -; clone_size: many; v_call: TRBV29-1
cdr3_nt: TGCAGTGCTTATCCTAGCGGGATAAGAACCGGATACGAGCAGTACTTC; cdr3_aa: CSAYPSGIRTGYEQYF; j_call: TRBJ2-7; d_call: TRBD2; clone_size: many; v_call: TRBV20-1
cdr3_nt: TGCAGTTGCATCGAGCGGGTGATGCAAGAGACCCAGTACTTC; cdr3_aa: CSCIERVMQETQYF; j_call: TRBJ2-5; d_call: -; clone_size: -; v_call: TRBV20-1
cdr3_nt: TGTGCCAGCCCTTCTGGACCTCTATATGGCACCGGGGAGCTGTTTTTT; cdr3_aa: CASPSGPLYGTGELFF; j_call: TRBJ2-2; d_call: -; clone_size: few; v_call: TRBV18
cdr3_nt: TGTGCCAGCAGCCAAAGGGTTGAAGAGACCCAGTACTTC; cdr3_aa: CASSQRVEETQYF; j_call: TRBJ2-5; d_call: -; clone_size: many; v_call: TRBV7-9
cdr3_nt: TGTGCCAGCAGTTCTCCCCCTACTAGCGTGGCTGCAGATACGCAGTATTTT; cdr3_aa: CASSSPPTSVAADTQYF; j_call: TRBJ2-3; d_call: TRBD2; clone_size: many; v_call: TRBV28
cdr3_nt: TGTGCCAGCAGCTTTGGGCTAACAGATACGCAGTATTTT; cdr3_aa: CASSFGLTDTQYF; j_call: TRBJ2-3; d_call: -; clone_size: many; v_call: TRBV7-2
cdr3_nt: TGTGCCAGCAGTTACTCCCCCGGGGGACACACTGAAGCTTTCTTT; cdr3_aa: CASSYSPGGHTEAFF; j_call: TRBJ1-1; d_call: -; clone_size: many; v_call: TRBV6-5
cdr3_nt: TGTGCCAGCAGCCAAGGCAGGGGGCCGGACGGGGAGCTGTTTTTT; cdr3_aa: CASSQGRGPDGELFF; j_call: TRBJ2-2; d_call: TRBD1; clone_size: few; v_call: TRBV3-1